Below are 6 T cell receptor beta chains sequenced from a single sample in a study of CD4 T cells in relation to SARS-CoV-2 and coronaviruses. The repertoire was sequenced with immunoSEQ multiplex PCR; TCRdb's copy has only in-frame clones and lacks some. The sample lists some 65,000 clones, over 70% occurring once. CD4+ T cells from unexposed donors were obtained before the COVID-19 pandemic (2011-2018). Sequences were obtained from memory CD4+ T cells from PBMCs. The source of these receptors is a human donor in good health.

The V gene is TRBV30, the J gene TRBJ2-5; 9 bases agree with TRBD1. Germline CDR1 GTSNPN, CDR2 SVGIG (reference sequence). The CDR3 runs to 14 residues. V gave up 3 bases and J gave up 2 bases; unmatched junction bases: 4. CDR3 nucleotide sequence: TGTGCCTGGAGAGGCGGACAGGGGCAAGAGACCCAGTACTTC. Protein sequence: CAWRGGQGQETQYF.

The genes are TRBV9 and TRBJ1-5, with 9 bases identical to TRBD1. Germline values: CDR1 SGDLS, CDR2 YYNGEE. This CDR3 is 14 amino acids long. V lost 3 bases and J lost 7; bases outside the gene matches: 5. The CDR3 DNA follows: TGTGCCAGCAGCGGAGGGGACAGGGTGCAGCCCCAGCATTTT. Its protein product is CASSGGDRVQPQHF.

This clone has only a few counts. This chain uses TRBV7-9 with TRBJ1-1; weak D call: TRBD1 (5 bases). The V gene's germline CDR1 is SEHNR and CDR2 FQNEAQ (reference sequence). The V end lost 0 bases, the J end lost 6 bases, and 8 bases lay between the germline ends. The CDR3 length is 13 residues. Here the CDR3 reads CASSLAAGSEAFF. The CDR3 DNA reads as TGTGCCAGCAGCTTAGCGGCAGGGTCTGAAGCTTTCTTT.

The CDR3 sequence is CATSDTGTYTDTQYF. The DNA of the CDR3 is TGTGCCACCAGTGATACCGGGACTTACACAGATACGCAGTATTTT. The chain is built from TRBV24-1 and TRBJ2-3; possible D gene TRBD2, 6 bases. Per the germline V gene, CDR1 is KGHDR and CDR2 is SFDVKD. The V end lost 3 bases, the J end lost 2 bases, and 11 bases lay between the germline ends. This CDR3 has 15 residues.

J is TRBJ2-5 and V is TRBV9; the D call may be TRBD1 or TRBD2 (6 bases each). This CDR3 is built from 14 residues. CDR1 and CDR2 (germline): SGDLS, YYNGEE. Trimming stripped 0 bases from V and 5 bases from J, with 11 bases between. The CDR3 sequence is CASSVGGGRETQYF. CDR3 sequence (DNA): TGTGCCAGCAGCGTAGGAGGGGGGCGGGAGACCCAGTACTTC.

The CDR3 nucleotides are TGTGCCAGCAGTCCTAGAGGCACCGGGGAGCTGTTTTTT. It codes for CASSPRGTGELFF. The V gene is TRBV6-6, the J gene TRBJ2-2; unclear D gene. The CDR3 is 13 amino acids. CDR1 and CDR2 from the germline V gene are MNHNY and SVGAGI (reference sequence). Trimming took 5 bases from V and 4 from J, leaving 8 bases between them.